The 26 T cell receptor beta chains in this list originate from one sample, sequenced in a study of blood T cell repertoires in COVID-19 (dated by TCRdb to between 2020 and 2021). Library preparation employed the immunoSEQ multiplex PCR assay. Here the immuneACCESS table is served through TCRdb, limited to in-frame sequences with V and J called. Missing clones are a known gap in these copies; in checked studies unresolved V genes cover under half, and the rest lacks a known reason. This sample gives around 210,000 clones in total; about 78% of them show up just once. 5.5% of the sample lies in the top ten. The sequenced sample consisted of peripheral blood. The receptors shown here come from a woman between 65 and 79 years old with acute or convalescent COVID-19.

The chain is built from TRBV6-6 and TRBJ2-7; 8 positions match TRBD2. This CDR3 is built from 13 residues. Germline loops: CDR1 MNHNY, CDR2 SVGAGI (reference sequence). V shed 6 bases and J 4 bases; nucleotides not matched to a gene: 5. The CDR3: CASRKREIYEQYF. The CDR3 DNA reads TGTGCCAGCAGGAAGCGGGAGATTTACGAGCAGTACTTC.

This clone was counted between two and nine times. The gene calls are TRBV15 and TRBJ2-7; possible D gene TRBD1, 5 bases. This CDR3 is built from 13 residues. Trimming removed 6 bases at V and 3 bases at J, with 12 bases between. Germline lookup yields CDR1 LNHNV and CDR2 YYDKDF (reference sequence). This CDR3 is CATSEQVGYEQYF. Here the CDR3 DNA reads TGTGCCACCAGTGAACAGGTGGGCTACGAGCAGTACTTC.

V gene TRBV30 combines with J gene TRBJ1-3; TRBD1 might be the D (5 bases). The germline V gene encodes CDR1 GTSNPN and CDR2 SVGIG (reference sequence). V lost 0 bases and J lost 0, with 12 bases in between. The CDR3 has 16 amino acids. CDR3 sequence (DNA): TGTGCCTGGAGTGTGGGCGACAGTTACTCTGGAAACACCATATATTTT. It translates to CAWSVGDSYSGNTIYF.

This clone showed up just a few times. V and J are TRBV9 and TRBJ2-5, with 10 bases fitting TRBD1. From germline, CDR1 is SGDLS and CDR2 YYNGEE. The CDR3 loop spans 16 amino acids. V lost 0 bases, J lost 4 bases, and 6 bases stayed unmatched. This CDR3 is CASSVGPGQGLETQYF. In nucleotides, the CDR3 is TGTGCCAGCAGCGTAGGGCCGGGACAGGGGTTAGAGACCCAGTACTTC.

The chain joins TRBV4-2 to TRBJ2-5; tentatively, D is TRBD1 (5 bases). The length of the CDR3 is 15 residues. Trimming removed 1 base from V and 5 bases from J, with 14 bases in between. CDR1 is LGHNA, CDR2 YNFKEQ, per germline. The DNA for the CDR3 is TGTGCCAGCAGCCAAGCTACAGGATCTGGGGAGACCCAGTACTTC. Translation gives CASSQATGSGETQYF.

The chain is built from TRBV2 and TRBJ2-1; the match to TRBD2 covers 13 bases. CDR3 length equals 14 residues. With 10 bases clipped from V and 4 bases from J, the junction kept 4 bases outside the gene matches. The germline gives CDR1 SNHLY, CDR2 FYNNEI. The CDR3 sequence is CANRLAGGYNEQFF. For the CDR3, the DNA is TGTGCCAACAGACTAGCGGGAGGTTACAATGAGCAGTTCTTC.

This clone was seen a single time. The V call is TRBV5-1, the J call TRBJ2-2; 7 bases agree with TRBD1. The germline V gene has CDR1 SGHRS and CDR2 YFSETQ. V shed 5 bases and J 0 bases; nucleotides not matched to a gene: 1. The CDR3 consists of 14 residues. This CDR3 reads CASRGTANTGELFF. CDR3 bases: TGCGCCAGCAGAGGGACAGCGAACACCGGGGAGCTGTTTTTT.

The chain employs TRBV7-9 and TRBJ1-6, with D unclear. CDR1 SEHNR and CDR2 FQNEAQ come from the germline V gene (reference sequence). This CDR3 has 14 residues. V lost 1 base and J lost 6, with 7 bases in between. The CDR3 loop is CASSLEVSNSPLHF. The CDR3 nucleotides read TGTGCCAGCAGCTTAGAAGTCAGTAATTCACCCCTCCACTTT.

The chain links TRBV12-3 or TRBV12-4 to TRBJ2-1; D remains unclear. V shed 1 base and J shed 9 bases, with 10 bases lying between them. The CDR3 runs to 13 residues. CDR3 in DNA: TGTGCCAGCAGTTTAGATCAAGGCGGTGAGCAGTTCTTC. Protein: CASSLDQGGEQFF.

This rearrangement joins TRBV5-1 to TRBJ1-4, with TRBD1 matching over 7 bases. Germline V lookup: CDR1 SGHRS, CDR2 YFSETQ. The CDR3 is 14 amino acids. V was pared by 0 bases and J by 7 bases, with 3 bases of the junction left unmatched. The DNA of the CDR3 is TGCGCCAGCAGCTTGGAAGGGGGCGTTGAAAAACTGTTTTTT. Encoded protein: CASSLEGGVEKLFF.

The chain links TRBV7-2 to TRBJ2-2; D may be TRBD1 (5 bases). The germline V gene encodes CDR1 SGHTA and CDR2 FQGNSA. Trimming cost V 5 bases and J 3 bases, with 13 bases left between them. The CDR3 is 15 residues long. CDR3 coding DNA: TGTGCCAGCAGCCCAGGGCCGTCCGACACCGGGGAGCTGTTTTTT. Its protein product is CASSPGPSDTGELFF.

The V gene is TRBV27, the J gene TRBJ1-6; D gene unclear. The CDR3 consists of 15 residues. Trimming took 1 base from V and 7 from J, leaving 11 bases between them. CDR1 MNHEY and CDR2 SMNVEV come from the germline V gene (reference sequence). The CDR3 region has the DNA TGTGCCAGCAGTTTATTGGGCGGACTAAATTCACCCCTCCACTTT. This codes for CASSLLGGLNSPLHF.

This chain joins TRBV25-1 and TRBJ2-7; 7 bases fit TRBD1. V lost 5 bases and J lost 4; bases outside the gene matches: 11. Germline V lookup: CDR1 MGHDK, CDR2 SYGVNS. This CDR3 has 15 amino acids. As DNA, the CDR3 is TGTGCCAGCAGTCCGGGGACAGACTACCGGTACGAGCAGTACTTC. Protein sequence: CASSPGTDYRYEQYF.

The rearrangement links TRBV14 to TRBJ2-1; a weak D match, TRBD2 (6 bases). V was pared by 1 base and J by 0 bases, with 13 bases between. The length of the CDR3 is 17 residues. The germline V gene encodes CDR1 SGHDN and CDR2 FVKESK. CDR3 amino acids: CASSQGLEGSSYNEQFF. The CDR3 nucleotides are TGTGCCAGCAGCCAAGGGTTGGAGGGGTCCTCCTACAATGAGCAGTTCTTC.

V and J are TRBV19 and TRBJ1-1; D is perhaps TRBD1 (6 bases). CDR1 LNHDA and CDR2 SQIVND come from the germline V gene (reference sequence). V was pared by 5 bases and J by 11 bases, with 21 bases between. This CDR3 region has 14 residues. CDR3 DNA sequence: TGTGCCAGTAGTTTCGACAGGCAAACCAGGGAGGCTTTCTTT. This translates into CASSFDRQTREAFF.

The chain links TRBV7-3 to TRBJ2-1; 10 positions agree with TRBD2. This CDR3 comprises 18 residues. The V gene end was trimmed by 4 bases and the J gene end by 5 bases; junction bases not matched to a gene: 14. Per the germline V gene, CDR1 is SGHTA and CDR2 is FQGTGA. The DNA for the CDR3 is TGTGCCAGCAGCTCGCAGCCCCCCGTAGCGGGAGGCGACAATGAGCAGTTCTTC. It yields the protein CASSSQPPVAGGDNEQFF.

The chain links TRBV6-5 to TRBJ1-6; 8 positions match TRBD1. From germline, CDR1 is MNHEY and CDR2 SVGAGI. Trimming cost V 7 bases and J 6 bases; bases outside gene matches: 8. The CDR3 is 15 residues long. The DNA for the CDR3 is TGTGCCAGCACCTCGACAGGGGCTACTAATTCACCCCTCCACTTT. It is translated as CASTSTGATNSPLHF.

The CDR3 loop reads CASMTLVSKSYTF. CDR3 nucleotide sequence: TGTGCCAGCATGACACTGGTGTCTAAGAGCTACACCTTC. The gene calls are TRBV28 and TRBJ1-2; D not certain. The CDR3 spans 13 residues. Germline V CDR1 and CDR2: MDHEN, SYDVKM. V lost 7 bases to trimming and J lost 9 bases, with 18 bases between them.

The chain employs TRBV19 and TRBJ2-1; a weak D match, TRBD1 (5 bases). The V and J ends lost 3 bases and 9 bases respectively, with 15 bases between them. The CDR3 is 14 residues long. Per germline, CDR1 LNHDA and CDR2 SQIVND (reference sequence). DNA for the CDR3: TGTGCCAGTAGTATGGGCCAGGGTTTCAGTGAGCAGTTCTTC. Translated: CASSMGQGFSEQFF.

The chain is built from TRBV28 and TRBJ2-7; D might be TRBD2 (5 bases). Germline V CDR1 and CDR2: MDHEN, SYDVKM. The CDR3 consists of 16 residues. Trimming removed 5 bases at V and 0 bases at J, with 17 bases between. CDR3 nucleotide sequence: TGTGCCAGCAGTCCCCCCATACAGACTACCTCCTACGAGCAGTACTTC. Translation: CASSPPIQTTSYEQYF.

This rearrangement joins TRBV2 to TRBJ2-5, with 7 bases matching TRBD1. This CDR3 region has 15 residues. J lost 1 base, V lost 5 bases, and 7 bases had no gene match. Germline lookup yields CDR1 SNHLY and CDR2 FYNNEI. The CDR3: CASSSNRGTQETQYF. For the CDR3, the DNA is TGTGCCAGCAGTAGCAACAGGGGCACCCAAGAGACCCAGTACTTC.

This chain joins TRBV28 and TRBJ1-1; TRBD1 agrees at 10 bases. Unmatched junction bases numbered 7, after V lost 8 bases and J lost 7 bases. Germline V gives CDR1 MDHEN, CDR2 SYDVKM. The CDR3 extends over 13 amino acids. CDR3 sequence reads: CASAGQGTSEAFF. The CDR3 DNA reads TGTGCCAGCGCGGGACAGGGGACGAGTGAAGCTTTCTTT.

The chain is built from TRBV7-9 and TRBJ2-3; TRBD2 agrees at 13 bases. From germline, CDR1 is SEHNR and CDR2 FQNEAQ (reference sequence). The V segment lost 5 bases and the J segment 4 bases; nucleotides outside the gene matches: 3. This CDR3 has 15 residues. The chain's CDR3 is CASSTSGRVPDTQYF. The CDR3 region has the DNA TGTGCCAGCAGCACTAGCGGGAGGGTCCCAGATACGCAGTATTTT.

The chain recombines TRBV27 with TRBJ2-3, with 8 bases that match TRBD2. V gave up 7 bases and J gave up 3 bases; unmatched junction bases: 6. The germline V gene has CDR1 MNHEY and CDR2 SMNVEV (reference sequence). The CDR3 length is 14 residues. CDR3 nucleotide sequence: TGTGCCAGCATGACCGGGAGGGCTACAGATACGCAGTATTTT. As protein: CASMTGRATDTQYF.

The CDR3 loop is CSVRTGTTNTEAFF. The CDR3 nucleotides read TGCAGCGTTAGAACCGGGACAACCAACACTGAAGCTTTCTTT. V and J are TRBV29-1 and TRBJ1-1; D may be TRBD1 (6 bases). The CDR3 spans 14 residues. Germline V gene lookup returns CDR1 SQVTM and CDR2 ANQGSEA. V shed 5 bases and J shed 2 bases, with 15 bases lying between them.

The chain links TRBV12-5 to TRBJ1-2; no firm D call. V was pared by 2 bases and J by 8 bases, with 12 bases between. The CDR3 runs to 13 residues. Per germline, CDR1 LGHNT and CDR2 FRNRAP. This CDR3 reads CASGLTEGIGYTF. The CDR3 DNA reads as TGTGCTAGTGGTTTGACAGAGGGCATCGGCTACACCTTC.